What follows is one TCR beta chain and its context. Sequencing used immunoSEQ multiplex PCR; TCRdb keeps in-frame clones, though not all of them. Of around 150,000 clones in the sample, 88% were seen once. This record comes from a study of cytomegalovirus exposure and HLA in healthy donors. CDR3 size: 15 residues. With 3 bases removed from V and 3 bases from J, the gap between germline ends came to 12 bases. In germline, CDR1 is KGHSH, CDR2 LQKENI. Sample: PBMCs. The rearrangement uses TRBV18 and TRBJ2-1; weak D call: TRBD1 (5 bases). This receptor was taken from a young man in good health and CMV-seronegative. The CDR3 loop reads CASSPTGDIYNEQFF. CDR3 in DNA: TGTGCCAGCTCACCTACAGGAGACATCTACAATGAGCAGTTCTTC.